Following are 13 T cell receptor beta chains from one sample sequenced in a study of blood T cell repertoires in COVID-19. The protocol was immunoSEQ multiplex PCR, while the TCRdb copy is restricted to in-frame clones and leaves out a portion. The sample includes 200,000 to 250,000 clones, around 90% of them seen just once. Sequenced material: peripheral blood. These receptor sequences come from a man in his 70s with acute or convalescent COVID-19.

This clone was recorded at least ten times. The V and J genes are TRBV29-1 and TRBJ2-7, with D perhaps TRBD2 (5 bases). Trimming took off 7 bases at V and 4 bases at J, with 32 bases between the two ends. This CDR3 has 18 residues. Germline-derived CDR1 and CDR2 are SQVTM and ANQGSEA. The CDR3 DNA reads TGCAGCGACATTCATGCTTGGTCCCCACCAATCGGGGAGTACGAGCAGTACTTC. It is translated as CSDIHAWSPPIGEYEQYF.

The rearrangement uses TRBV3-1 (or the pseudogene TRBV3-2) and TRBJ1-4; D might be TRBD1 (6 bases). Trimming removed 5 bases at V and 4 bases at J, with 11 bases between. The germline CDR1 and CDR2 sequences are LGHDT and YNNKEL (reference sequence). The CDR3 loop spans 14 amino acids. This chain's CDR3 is CASSSLGGNEKLFF. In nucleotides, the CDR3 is TGTGCCAGCAGCTCACTAGGGGGTAATGAAAAACTGTTTTTT.

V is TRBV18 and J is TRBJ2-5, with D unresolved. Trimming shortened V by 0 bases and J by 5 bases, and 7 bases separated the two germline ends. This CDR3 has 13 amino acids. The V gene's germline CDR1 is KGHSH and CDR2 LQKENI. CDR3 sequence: CASSPPYSETQYF. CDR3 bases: TGTGCCAGCTCACCACCGTATTCCGAGACCCAGTACTTC.

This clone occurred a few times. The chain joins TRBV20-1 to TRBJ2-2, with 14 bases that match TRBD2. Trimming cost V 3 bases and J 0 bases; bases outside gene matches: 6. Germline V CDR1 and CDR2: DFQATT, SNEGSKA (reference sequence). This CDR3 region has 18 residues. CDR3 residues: CSASLLTSGRANTGELFF. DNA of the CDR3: TGCAGTGCTAGTTTGCTGACTAGCGGGAGGGCGAACACCGGGGAGCTGTTTTTT.

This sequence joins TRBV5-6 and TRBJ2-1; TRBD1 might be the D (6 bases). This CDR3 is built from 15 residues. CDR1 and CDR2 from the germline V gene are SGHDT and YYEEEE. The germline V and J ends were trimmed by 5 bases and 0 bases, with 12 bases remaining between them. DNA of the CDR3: TGTGCCAGCAGGGACAGCCTTAGCTCCTACAATGAGCAGTTCTTC. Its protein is CASRDSLSSYNEQFF.

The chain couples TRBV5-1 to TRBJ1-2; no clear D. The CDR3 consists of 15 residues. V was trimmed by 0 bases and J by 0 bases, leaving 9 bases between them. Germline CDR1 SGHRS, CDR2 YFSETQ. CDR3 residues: CASSLGGGTNYGYTF. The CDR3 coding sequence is TGCGCCAGCAGCTTGGGAGGAGGTACTAACTATGGCTACACCTTC.

CDR3 bases: TGTGCCAGCAGTTTTAGTCCAGGGCTCTCTGGAAACACCATATATTTT. It translates to CASSFSPGLSGNTIYF. The chain joins TRBV28 to TRBJ1-3; tentative D call: TRBD1 (5 bases). This CDR3 is built from 16 residues. Trimming shortened V by 3 bases and J by 0 bases, and 12 bases separated the two germline ends. The V gene's germline CDR1 is MDHEN and CDR2 SYDVKM.

This CDR3 reads CASSQQGETQYF. The CDR3 DNA is TGTGCCAGTAGTCAACAGGGAGAGACCCAGTACTTC. The chain combines TRBV19 with TRBJ2-5; possible D gene TRBD1, 6 bases. Trimming left V 5 bases short and J 4 bases short, with 8 bases between. Germline values: CDR1 LNHDA, CDR2 SQIVND (reference sequence). The CDR3 is 12 residues long.

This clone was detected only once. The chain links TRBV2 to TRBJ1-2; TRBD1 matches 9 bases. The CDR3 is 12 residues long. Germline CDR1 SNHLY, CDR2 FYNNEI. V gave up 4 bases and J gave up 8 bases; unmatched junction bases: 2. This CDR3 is CASSGDRAGYTF. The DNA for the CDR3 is TGTGCCAGCAGTGGGGACAGGGCCGGCTACACCTTC.

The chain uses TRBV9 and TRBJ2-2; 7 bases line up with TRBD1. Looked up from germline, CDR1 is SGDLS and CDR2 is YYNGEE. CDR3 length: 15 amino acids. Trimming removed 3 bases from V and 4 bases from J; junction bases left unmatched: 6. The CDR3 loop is CASSGTGTVTGELFF. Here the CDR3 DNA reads TGTGCCAGCAGCGGCACCGGGACAGTCACCGGGGAGCTGTTTTTT.

Here the CDR3 reads CASSTRRGNYGYTF. DNA for the CDR3: TGTGCCAGCAGCACCAGAAGGGGGAACTATGGCTACACCTTC. The chain combines TRBV7-2 with TRBJ1-2, with D possibly matching TRBD1 (6 bases). This CDR3 is built from 14 residues. Trimming removed 5 bases at V and 2 bases at J, with 12 bases between. Germline loops: CDR1 SGHTA, CDR2 FQGNSA.

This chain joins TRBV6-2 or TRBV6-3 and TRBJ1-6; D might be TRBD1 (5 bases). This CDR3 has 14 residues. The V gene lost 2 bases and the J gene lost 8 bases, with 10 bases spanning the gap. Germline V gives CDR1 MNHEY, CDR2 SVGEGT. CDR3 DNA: TGTGCCAGCAGTTACGGTGGCAGGGATTCACCCCTCCACTTT. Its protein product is CASSYGGRDSPLHF.

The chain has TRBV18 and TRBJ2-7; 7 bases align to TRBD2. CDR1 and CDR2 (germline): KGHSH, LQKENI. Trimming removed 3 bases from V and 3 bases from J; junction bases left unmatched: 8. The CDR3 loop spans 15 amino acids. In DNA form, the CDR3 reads TGTGCCAGCTCACCTGGGCTAGCGGTACTCTACGAGCAGTACTTC. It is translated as CASSPGLAVLYEQYF.